This T cell receptor beta chain emerged from a study of blood T cell repertoires in COVID-19. Study-wide context: COVID-19 samples from acute and convalescent phases originated in the United States, Italy and Spain. T cells, B-cell-depleted T cells, or PBMCs supplied cDNA or gDNA.

With 6 bases removed from V and 9 bases from J, the gap between germline ends came to 18 bases. The germline V gene encodes CDR1 MNHEY and CDR2 SVGAGI. There are 15 residues in the CDR3. In the original workflow: It was from reference gene primer amplification that nucleated cell counts were estimated. Some clones are missing from TCRdb's copy, which holds only in-frame ones; the method was immunoSEQ multiplex PCR. That table gives V, J and clone size, and the DNA gave D and trimming. The sample records 100,000 to 140,000 clones, over 60% being singletons. This clone has more than one count but fewer than ten.

V is TRBV6-5 and J is TRBJ1-6; the D gene is possibly TRBD1 (5 bases). The sequence came from a man in his 70s with acute or convalescent COVID-19. Material for sequencing was peripheral blood. The CDR3 nucleotides are TGTGCCAGCAGCCGTCTTATCGGGGGTGGTTCACCCCTCCACTTT. Encoded protein: CASSRLIGGGSPLHF.